This T cell receptor (beta chain) comes out of a study of T cell responses to AZD1222 COVID-19 vaccine. Findings and limits, study-wide: Repertoire sampling occurred only after the peak T cell response.

There are 13 residues in the CDR3. The V and J ends lost 1 base and 7 bases respectively, with 8 bases between them. Per the germline V gene, CDR1 is GTSNPN and CDR2 is SVGIG (reference sequence). The protocol was immunoSEQ multiplex PCR, while the TCRdb copy is restricted to in-frame clones and leaves out a portion. The sample shows tens of thousands of clones, 80% of them seen only once. This clone was found a few times. Its antigen is still unknown. The sample here was peripheral blood, taken on day 0 of AZD1222 vaccination. V and J are TRBV30 and TRBJ1-6; D ambiguous. This sequence originates from an adult in good health. The DNA of the CDR3 is TGTGCCTGGAGTGGGCAGTTAAATTCACCCCTCCACTTT. Protein: CAWSGQLNSPLHF.